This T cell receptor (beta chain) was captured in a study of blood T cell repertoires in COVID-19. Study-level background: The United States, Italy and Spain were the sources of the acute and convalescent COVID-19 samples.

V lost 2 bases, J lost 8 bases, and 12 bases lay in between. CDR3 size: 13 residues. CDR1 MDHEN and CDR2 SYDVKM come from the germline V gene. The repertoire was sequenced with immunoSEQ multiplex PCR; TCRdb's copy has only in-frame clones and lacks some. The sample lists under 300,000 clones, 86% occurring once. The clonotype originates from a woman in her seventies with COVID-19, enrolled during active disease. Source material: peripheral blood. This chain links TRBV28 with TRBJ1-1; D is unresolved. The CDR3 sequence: CASSLGLLIEAFF. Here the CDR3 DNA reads TGTGCCAGCAGTTTAGGGCTCTTGATCGAAGCTTTCTTT.